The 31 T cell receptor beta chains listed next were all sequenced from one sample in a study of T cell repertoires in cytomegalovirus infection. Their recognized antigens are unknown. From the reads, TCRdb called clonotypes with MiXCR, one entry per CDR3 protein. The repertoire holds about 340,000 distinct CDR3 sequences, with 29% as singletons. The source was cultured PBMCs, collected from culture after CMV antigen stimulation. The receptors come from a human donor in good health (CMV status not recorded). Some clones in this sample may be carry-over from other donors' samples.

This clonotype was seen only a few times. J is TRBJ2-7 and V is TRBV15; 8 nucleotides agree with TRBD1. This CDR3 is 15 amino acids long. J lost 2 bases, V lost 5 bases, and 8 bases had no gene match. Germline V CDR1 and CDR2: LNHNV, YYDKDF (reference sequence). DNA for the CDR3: TGTGCCACCAGCGGGTACAGGGGGGACACCTACGAGCAGTACTTC. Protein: CATSGYRGDTYEQYF. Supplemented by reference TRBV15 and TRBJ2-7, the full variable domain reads DAMVIQNPRYQVTQFGKPVTLSCSQTLNHNVMYWYQQKSSQAPKLLFHYYDKDFNNEADTPDNFQSRRPNTSFCFLDIRSPGLGDTAMYLCATSGYRGDTYEQYFGPGTRLTVT.

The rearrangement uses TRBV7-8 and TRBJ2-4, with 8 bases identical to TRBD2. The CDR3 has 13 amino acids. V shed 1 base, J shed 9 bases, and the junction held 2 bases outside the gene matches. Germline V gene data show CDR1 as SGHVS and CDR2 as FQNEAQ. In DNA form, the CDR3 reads TGTGCCAGCAGCTTAGTAGCGGGAAGCATTCAGTACTTC. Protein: CASSLVAGSIQYF.

CDR3 sequence: CASRYLEGGEQFF. The CDR3 nucleotides are TGTGCCAGCAGGTACTTGGAGGGCGGTGAGCAGTTCTTC. This chain uses TRBV12-3 or TRBV12-4 with TRBJ2-1; weak D call: TRBD2 (6 bases). Trimming shortened V by 6 bases and J by 9 bases, and 15 bases separated the two germline ends. CDR3 length: 13 amino acids.

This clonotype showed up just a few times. CDR3 sequence (DNA): TGCAGTGCTTCCCTCGTTGGTTGGGAGACCCAGTACTTC. This codes for CSASLVGWETQYF. The V gene is TRBV20-1, the J gene TRBJ2-5; D uncertain. Germline loops: CDR1 DFQATT, CDR2 SNEGSKA (reference sequence). CDR3 length: 13 residues. V lost 5 bases, J lost 5 bases, and 15 bases lay in between.

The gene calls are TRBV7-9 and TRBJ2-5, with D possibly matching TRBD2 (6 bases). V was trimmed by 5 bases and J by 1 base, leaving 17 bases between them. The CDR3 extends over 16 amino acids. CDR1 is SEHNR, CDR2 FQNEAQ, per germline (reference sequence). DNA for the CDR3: TGTGCCAGCAGCCCGCGGGACCCAGAAATCCAAGAGACCCAGTACTTC. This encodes CASSPRDPEIQETQYF.

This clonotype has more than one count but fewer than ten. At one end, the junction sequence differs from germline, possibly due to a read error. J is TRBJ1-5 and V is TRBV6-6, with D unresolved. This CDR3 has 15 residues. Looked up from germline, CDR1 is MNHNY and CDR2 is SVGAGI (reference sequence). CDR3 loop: CASSDSAGIIQPQHF. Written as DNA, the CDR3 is TGTGCCAGCAGTGACTCAGCGGGAATAATCCAGCCCCAGCATTTT.

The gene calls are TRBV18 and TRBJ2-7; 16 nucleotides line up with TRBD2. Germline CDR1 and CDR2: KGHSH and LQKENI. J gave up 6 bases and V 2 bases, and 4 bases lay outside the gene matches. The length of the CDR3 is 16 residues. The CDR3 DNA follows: TGTGCCAGCTCACCAGGGACTAGCGGGAGGGCCGGCGAGCAGTACTTC. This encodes CASSPGTSGRAGEQYF. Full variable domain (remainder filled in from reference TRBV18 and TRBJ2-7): NAGVMQNPRHLVRRRGQEARLRCSPMKGHSHVYWYRQLPEEGLKFMVYLQKENIIDESGMPKERFSAEFPKEGPSILRIQQVVRGDSAAYFCASSPGTSGRAGEQYFGPGTRLTVT.

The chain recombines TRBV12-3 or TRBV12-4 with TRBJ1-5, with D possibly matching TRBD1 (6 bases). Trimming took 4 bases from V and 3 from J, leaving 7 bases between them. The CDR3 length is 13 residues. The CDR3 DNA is TGTGCCAGCAGTTGGGACATCAATCAGCCCCAGCATTTT. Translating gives CASSWDINQPQHF.

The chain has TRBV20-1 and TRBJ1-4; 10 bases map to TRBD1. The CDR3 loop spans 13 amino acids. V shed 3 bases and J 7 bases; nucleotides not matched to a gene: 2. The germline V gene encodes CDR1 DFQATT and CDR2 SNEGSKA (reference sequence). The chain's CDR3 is CSARTGGSEKLFF. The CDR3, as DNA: TGCAGTGCTAGGACAGGGGGCAGTGAAAAACTGTTTTTT.

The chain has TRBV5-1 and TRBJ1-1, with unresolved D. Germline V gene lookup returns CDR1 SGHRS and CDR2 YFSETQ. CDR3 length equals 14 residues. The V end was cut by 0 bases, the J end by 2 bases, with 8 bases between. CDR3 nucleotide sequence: TGCGCCAGCAGCTTGGTTCCAGAAAACACTGAAGCTTTCTTT. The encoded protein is CASSLVPENTEAFF.

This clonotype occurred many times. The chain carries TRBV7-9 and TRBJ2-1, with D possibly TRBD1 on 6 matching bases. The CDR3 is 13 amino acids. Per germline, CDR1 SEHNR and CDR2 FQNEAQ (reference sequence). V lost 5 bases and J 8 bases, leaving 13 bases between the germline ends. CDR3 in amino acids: CASSASGADEQFF. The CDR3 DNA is TGTGCCAGCAGCGCGTCAGGGGCTGATGAGCAGTTCTTC.

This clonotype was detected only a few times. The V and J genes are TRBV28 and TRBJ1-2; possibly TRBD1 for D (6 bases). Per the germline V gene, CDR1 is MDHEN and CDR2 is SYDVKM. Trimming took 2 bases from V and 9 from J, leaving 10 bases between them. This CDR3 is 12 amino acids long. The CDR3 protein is CASSLGDTSYTF. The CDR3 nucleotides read TGTGCCAGCAGTTTAGGGGACACAAGCTACACCTTC.

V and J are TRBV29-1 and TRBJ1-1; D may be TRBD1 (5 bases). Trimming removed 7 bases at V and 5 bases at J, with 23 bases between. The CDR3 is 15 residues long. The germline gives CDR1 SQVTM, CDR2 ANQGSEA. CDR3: CSGKGSPDWGTEAFF. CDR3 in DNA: TGCAGCGGCAAAGGGTCACCAGACTGGGGGACTGAAGCTTTCTTT.

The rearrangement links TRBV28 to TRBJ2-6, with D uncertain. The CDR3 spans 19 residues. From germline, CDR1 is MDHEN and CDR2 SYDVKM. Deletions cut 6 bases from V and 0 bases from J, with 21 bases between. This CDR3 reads CASRSPQGRFSSGANVLTF. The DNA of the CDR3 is TGTGCCAGCAGAAGCCCTCAAGGGCGTTTTAGCTCTGGGGCCAACGTCCTGACTTTC.

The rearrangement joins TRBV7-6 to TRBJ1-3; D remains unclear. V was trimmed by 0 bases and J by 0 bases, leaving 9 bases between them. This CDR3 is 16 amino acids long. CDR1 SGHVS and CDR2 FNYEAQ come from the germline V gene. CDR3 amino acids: CASSLAARNSGNTIYF. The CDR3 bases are TGTGCCAGCAGCTTAGCGGCCAGGAACTCTGGAAACACCATATATTTT.

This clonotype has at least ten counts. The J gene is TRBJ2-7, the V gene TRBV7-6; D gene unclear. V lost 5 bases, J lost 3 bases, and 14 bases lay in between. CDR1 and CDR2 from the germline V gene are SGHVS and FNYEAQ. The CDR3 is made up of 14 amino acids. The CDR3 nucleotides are TGTGCCAGCAGCCCGAATACAGCCTACTACGAGCAGTACTTC. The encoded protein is CASSPNTAYYEQYF.

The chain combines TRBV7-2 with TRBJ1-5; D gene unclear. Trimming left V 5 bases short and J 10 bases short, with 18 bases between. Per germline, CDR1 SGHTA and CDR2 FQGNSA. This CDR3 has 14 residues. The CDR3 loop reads CASSPPATDGPQHF. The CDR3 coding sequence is TGTGCCAGCAGCCCACCGGCCACCGACGGACCCCAGCATTTT.

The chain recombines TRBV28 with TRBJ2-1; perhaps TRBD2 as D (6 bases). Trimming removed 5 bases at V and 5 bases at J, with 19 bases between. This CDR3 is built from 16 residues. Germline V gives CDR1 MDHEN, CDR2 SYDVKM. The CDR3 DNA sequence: TGTGCCAGCAGTGCCCTGACTAGGTTGGGAAACAATGAGCAGTTCTTC. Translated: CASSALTRLGNNEQFF.

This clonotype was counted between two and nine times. The CDR3 coding sequence is TGTGCCAGCAGTTTCGACGGCTCAGGCGGGGAGCTGTTTTTT. Residues: CASSFDGSGGELFF. This rearrangement joins TRBV12-3 or TRBV12-4 to TRBJ2-2; the D is unclear. V lost 3 bases and J 7 bases, leaving 12 bases between the germline ends. The CDR3 is 14 amino acids.

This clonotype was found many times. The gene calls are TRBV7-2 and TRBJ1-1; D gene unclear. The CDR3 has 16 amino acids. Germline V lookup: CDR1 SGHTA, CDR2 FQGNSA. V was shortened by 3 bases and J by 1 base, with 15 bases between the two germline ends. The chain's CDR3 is CASSFAPGYENTEAFF. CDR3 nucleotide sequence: TGTGCCAGCAGCTTTGCACCGGGATATGAGAACACTGAAGCTTTCTTT.

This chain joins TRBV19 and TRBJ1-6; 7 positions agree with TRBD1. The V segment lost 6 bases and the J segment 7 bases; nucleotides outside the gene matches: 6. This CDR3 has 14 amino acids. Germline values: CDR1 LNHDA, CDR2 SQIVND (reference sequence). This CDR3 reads CASRGQRDNSPLHF. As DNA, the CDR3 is TGTGCCAGTAGGGGACAGAGGGACAATTCACCCCTCCACTTT.

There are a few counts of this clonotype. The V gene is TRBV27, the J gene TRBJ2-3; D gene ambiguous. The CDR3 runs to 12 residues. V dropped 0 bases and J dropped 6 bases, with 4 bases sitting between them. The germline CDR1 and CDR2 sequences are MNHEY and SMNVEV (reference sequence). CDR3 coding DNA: TGTGCCAGCAGTTTATCGATGGATACGCAGTATTTT. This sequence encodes CASSLSMDTQYF.

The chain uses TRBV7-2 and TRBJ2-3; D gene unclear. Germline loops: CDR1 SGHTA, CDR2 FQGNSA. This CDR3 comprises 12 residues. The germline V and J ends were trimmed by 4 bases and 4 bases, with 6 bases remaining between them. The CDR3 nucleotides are TGTGCCAGCAGCTCCCCATCAGATACGCAGTATTTT. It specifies CASSSPSDTQYF.

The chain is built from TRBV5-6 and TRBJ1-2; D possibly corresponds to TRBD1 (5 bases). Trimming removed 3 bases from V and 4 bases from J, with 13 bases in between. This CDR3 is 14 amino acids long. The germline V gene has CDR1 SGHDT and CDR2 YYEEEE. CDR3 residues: CASSWLTASYGYTF. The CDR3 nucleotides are TGTGCCAGCAGCTGGCTGACAGCCTCCTATGGCTACACCTTC.

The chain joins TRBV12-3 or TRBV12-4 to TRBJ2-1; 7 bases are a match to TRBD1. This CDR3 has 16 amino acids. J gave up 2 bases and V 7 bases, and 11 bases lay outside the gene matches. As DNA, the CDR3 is TGTGCCAGCACCCAGGGGGTAGCCAGGGCCTACAATGAGCAGTTCTTC. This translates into CASTQGVARAYNEQFF.

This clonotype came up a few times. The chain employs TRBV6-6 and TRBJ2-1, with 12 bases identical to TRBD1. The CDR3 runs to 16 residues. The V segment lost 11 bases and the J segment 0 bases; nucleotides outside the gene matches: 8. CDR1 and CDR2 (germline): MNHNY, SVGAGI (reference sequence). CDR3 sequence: CALHGTGGGSYNEQFF. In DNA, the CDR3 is TGTGCCCTGCACGGGACAGGGGGCGGCTCCTACAATGAGCAGTTCTTC.

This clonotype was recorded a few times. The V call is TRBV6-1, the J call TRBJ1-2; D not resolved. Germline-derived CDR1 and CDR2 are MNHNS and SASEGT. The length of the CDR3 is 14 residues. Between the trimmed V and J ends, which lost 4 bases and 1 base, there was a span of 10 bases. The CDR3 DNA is TGTGCCAGCAGTGGTGGATTTTATAACTATGGCTACACCTTC. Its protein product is CASSGGFYNYGYTF.

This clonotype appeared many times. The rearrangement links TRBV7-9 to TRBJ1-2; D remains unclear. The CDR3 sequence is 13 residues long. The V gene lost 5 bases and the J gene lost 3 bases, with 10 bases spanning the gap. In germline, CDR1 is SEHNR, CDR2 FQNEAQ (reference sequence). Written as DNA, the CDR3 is TGTGCCAGCAGCCTCCGGGTCGACTATGGCTACACCTTC. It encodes CASSLRVDYGYTF. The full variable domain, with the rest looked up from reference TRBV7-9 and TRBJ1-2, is DTGVSQNPRHKITKRGQNVTFRCDPISEHNRLYWYRQTLGQGPEFLTYFQNEAQLEKSRLLSDRFSAERPKGSFSTLEIQRTEQGDSAMYLCASSLRVDYGYTFGSGTRLTVV.

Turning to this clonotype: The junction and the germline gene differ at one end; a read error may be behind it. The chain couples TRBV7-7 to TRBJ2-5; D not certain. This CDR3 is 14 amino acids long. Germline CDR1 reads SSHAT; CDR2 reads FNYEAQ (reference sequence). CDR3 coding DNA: TGTGCCAGCAGCTTATCCGCGTCCCAAGAGGCCCAGTACTTC. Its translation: CASSLSASQEAQYF.

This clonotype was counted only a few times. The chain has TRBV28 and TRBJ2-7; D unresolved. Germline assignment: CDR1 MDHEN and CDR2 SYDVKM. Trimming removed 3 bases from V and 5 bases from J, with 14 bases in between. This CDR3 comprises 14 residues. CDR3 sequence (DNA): TGTGCCAGCAGTTTTGAGGACCCTCGGAACGAGCAGTACTTC. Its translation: CASSFEDPRNEQYF.

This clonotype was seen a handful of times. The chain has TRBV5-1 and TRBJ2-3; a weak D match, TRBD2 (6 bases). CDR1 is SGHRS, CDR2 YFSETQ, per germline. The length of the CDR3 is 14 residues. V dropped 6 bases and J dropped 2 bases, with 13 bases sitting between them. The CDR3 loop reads CASTGGGPTDTQYF. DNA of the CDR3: TGCGCCAGCACCGGGGGAGGCCCCACAGATACGCAGTATTTT.